Listed below are T cell receptor beta chains from one sample, sequenced in a study of T cells after yellow fever vaccination. TCRdb fed the 5' RACE reads into MiXCR, producing one record per CDR3 protein. The sample shows 300,000 to 400,000 distinct CDR3 sequences, about 4% of them seen only once. This sample comprised PBMCs, obtained 5 days after the yellow fever booster vaccination. The receptors originated from a man younger than 35 who received the YFV17D yellow fever vaccine. Each CDR3 is given with its conserved first and last residue. The D gene is left open where the match is weak. Not every row has a clone size; where given, it reads once, few, many or a size class.

clone size | D gene | J gene | V gene | CDR3 DNA | CDR3 protein
many | . | TRBJ2-4 | TRBV5-1 | TGCGCCAGCAGCTTGGACGGGGGATTAAACATTCAGTACTTC | CASSLDGGLNIQYF
many | TRBD2 | TRBJ2-1 | TRBV7-6 | TGTGCCAGCAGCTTAGGACTAGCGGGATTACCATACAATGAGCAGTTCTTC | CASSLGLAGLPYNEQFF
many | . | TRBJ2-7 | TRBV7-9 | TGTGCCAGCAGCCGAGGGACCGACGGACGCGAGCAGTACTTC | CASSRGTDGREQYF
. | . | TRBJ2-3 | TRBV5-1 | TGCGCCAGCAGCCTCCTGGACGGATCAGATACGCAGTATTTT | CASSLLDGSDTQYF
many | . | TRBJ1-1 | TRBV5-1 | TGCGCCAGCAGCTTGGTTGGGCAGGGGTGGAACACTGAAGCTTTCTTT | CASSLVGQGWNTEAFF
. | . | TRBJ2-1 | TRBV25-1 | TGTGCCAGCAGTGAATACCTCAGCTCCTACAATGAGCAGTTCTTC | CASSEYLSSYNEQFF
few | . | TRBJ2-1 | TRBV6-5 | TGTGCCAGCAGTTCCTCCGGGACCACCGAGCAGTTCTTC | CASSSSGTTEQFF
few | . | TRBJ2-3 | TRBV7-2 | TGTGCCAGCAGCCGATTCGGGGGGCCCTTGGATACGCAGTATTTT | CASSRFGGPLDTQYF
. | TRBD1 | TRBJ1-2 | TRBV4-3 | TGCGCCAGCAGCCTACGGGACAGCCCTACGTTTTATGGCTACACCTTC | CASSLRDSPTFYGYTF
. | TRBD2 | TRBJ2-7 | TRBV9 | TGTGCCAGCAGCGCAGGCGGGGGGGCCACCTACGAGCAGTACTTC | CASSAGGGATYEQYF
many | . | TRBJ2-1 | TRBV5-1 | TGCGCCAGCAGCTTGGATGGGGGCCCCAACAATGAGCAGTTCTTC | CASSLDGGPNNEQFF
many | . | TRBJ2-3 | TRBV6-6 | TGTGCCAGCAGCCTAGCGTTAGAAACAGATACGCAGTATTTT | CASSLALETDTQYF
many | . | TRBJ1-4 | TRBV7-9 | TGTGCCAGCAGCTTAGAGAGGGGAGAAAAACTGTTTTTT | CASSLERGEKLFF
. | TRBD1 | TRBJ1-1 | TRBV4-1 | TGCGCCAGCGTCAGACAGGGTAACACTGAAGCTTTCTTT | CASVRQGNTEAFF
many | TRBD1 | TRBJ2-5 | TRBV7-2 | TGTGCCAGCAGCTTTTGGACAGGGGCAGGGGAGACCCAGTACTTC | CASSFWTGAGETQYF
. | . | TRBJ2-3 | TRBV5-1 | TGCGCCAGCAGCTTGGATATCGGGGGTCTTGGGGCAGATACGCAGTATTTT | CASSLDIGGLGADTQYF
. | . | TRBJ2-1 | TRBV2 | TGTGCCAGCAGTGAACAAGACGGCAATGAGCAGTTCTTC | CASSEQDGNEQFF
. | . | TRBJ1-2 | TRBV18 | TGTGCCAGCTCACCACCGTCAGGGATCAGCTATGGCTACACCTTC | CASSPPSGISYGYTF
few | TRBD1 | TRBJ2-7 | TRBV19 | TGTGCCAGTAGTATCCCCGGGACAGGGACCTACGAGCAGTACTTC | CASSIPGTGTYEQYF
few | . | TRBJ2-1 | TRBV18 | TGTGCCAGCTCGAGAATGGGACACGACTACAATGAGCAGTTCTTC | CASSRMGHDYNEQFF
few | . | TRBJ1-4 | TRBV4-3 | TGCGCCAGCAGCCGTTTAGGGGGGGATGAAAAACTGTTTTTT | CASSRLGGDEKLFF
. | . | TRBJ1-1 | TRBV5-1 | TGCGCCAGCAGCCTAGGGCCTAGTACTAGCACTGAAGCTTTCTTT | CASSLGPSTSTEAFF
few | . | TRBJ1-1 | TRBV27 | TGTGCCAGCAGTTCAGGCCAGGCGGGGACTGAAGCTTTCTTT | CASSSGQAGTEAFF
many | . | TRBJ1-1 | TRBV6-5 | TGTGCCAGCAGTTACTCTAACTTTGCGGACACTGAAGCTTTCTTT | CASSYSNFADTEAFF
many | TRBD1 | TRBJ2-2 | TRBV29-1 | TGCAGCGTTGAAGGGACAGGGGAAACCGGGGAGCTGTTTTTT | CSVEGTGETGELFF
. | TRBD2 | TRBJ2-3 | TRBV7-2 | TGTGCCAGCAGCTCAATGCGGGGGATCCGCACAGATACGCAGTATTTT | CASSSMRGIRTDTQYF